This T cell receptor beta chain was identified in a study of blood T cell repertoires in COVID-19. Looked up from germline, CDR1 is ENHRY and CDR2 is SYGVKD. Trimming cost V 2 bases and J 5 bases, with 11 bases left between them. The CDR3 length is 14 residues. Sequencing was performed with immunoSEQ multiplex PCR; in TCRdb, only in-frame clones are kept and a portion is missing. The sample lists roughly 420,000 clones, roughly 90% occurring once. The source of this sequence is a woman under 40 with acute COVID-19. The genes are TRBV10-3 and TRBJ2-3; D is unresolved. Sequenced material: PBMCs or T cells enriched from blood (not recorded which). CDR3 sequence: CAISEGLPGDTQYF. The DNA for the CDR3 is TGTGCCATCAGTGAGGGCCTCCCGGGAGATACGCAGTATTTT.